A single sample is the source of the 21 T cell receptor beta chains below, sequenced in a study of tumor-infiltrating lymphocytes in oesophageal squamous cell carcinoma. TCRdb used MiXCR to reprocess the PCR reads, holding one entry per CDR3 protein. The sample shows approximately 10,000 distinct CDR3 sequences, around half of them seen only once. Sequencing was performed on esophageal tumor tissue. These receptors were taken from a male donor with esophageal squamous cell carcinoma.

This sequence joins TRBV18 and TRBJ2-3; 10 bases match TRBD1. The CDR3 consists of 15 residues. The V segment lost 3 bases and the J segment 3 bases; nucleotides outside the gene matches: 3. Germline CDR1 KGHSH, CDR2 LQKENI. The CDR3: CASSPDRGETDTQYF. The CDR3 DNA follows: TGTGCCAGCTCACCGGACAGGGGGGAGACAGATACGCAGTATTTT.

This rearrangement joins TRBV11-2 to TRBJ2-3; D is possibly TRBD2 (6 bases). CDR1 is SGHAT, CDR2 FQNNGV, per germline. V was clipped by 4 bases and J by 2 bases, with 13 bases between them. The length of the CDR3 is 15 residues. The CDR3 DNA reads as TGTGCCAGCAGCTCTGCCGGGAGAAACACAGATACGCAGTATTTT. Translated, it gives CASSSAGRNTDTQYF.

This clonotype was seen a handful of times. The chain combines TRBV28 with TRBJ2-5, with TRBD1 matching over 9 bases. The assigned J gene may be wrong: the sequence end matches TRBJ2-7 better. Looked up from germline, CDR1 is MDHEN and CDR2 is SYDVKM. This CDR3 comprises 15 residues. Written as DNA, the CDR3 is TGTGCCAGCAGTCCATACCCGGGACAGGGTGTCGAGCAGTACTTC. It codes for CASSPYPGQGVEQYF.

The chain is built from TRBV7-2 and TRBJ1-5; 9 bases line up with TRBD1. Germline V gene sequence: CDR1 SGHTA, CDR2 FQGNSA. Losses at the gene ends were 1 base for V and 4 bases for J; bases not matched to a gene: 2. The CDR3 totals 15 residues. The CDR3 region is CASSLGDRVNQPQHF. CDR3 in DNA: TGTGCCAGCAGCTTAGGGGACAGGGTTAATCAGCCCCAGCATTTT. Together with reference TRBV7-2 and TRBJ1-5, the CDR3 gives the full variable domain: GAGVSQSPSNKVTEKGKDVELRCDPISGHTALYWYRQSLGQGLEFLIYFQGNSAPDKSGLPSDRFSAERTGGSVSTLTIQRTQQEDSAVYLCASSLGDRVNQPQHFGDGTRLSIL.

This clonotype was observed at least ten times. V is TRBV5-1 and J is TRBJ2-7; D gene ambiguous. The DNA end lines up better with TRBJ2-1; the J call may be wrong. The CDR3 runs 14 residues. The germline CDR1 and CDR2 sequences are SGHRS and YFSETQ. The CDR3 loop is CASSLAPSSYEQFF. The CDR3 bases are TGCGCCAGCAGCTTGGCACCCTCCTCCTACGAGCAGTTCTTC.

J is TRBJ2-1 and V is TRBV28; 8 bases agree with TRBD1. CDR1 is MDHEN and CDR2 is SYDVKM in the germline V gene. With V trimmed by 4 bases and J by 3 bases, 8 bases remained unmatched. CDR3 length: 16 amino acids. CDR3 loop: CASSSSSGGFYNEQFF. The CDR3 nucleotides read TGTGCCAGCAGTTCCTCTTCAGGGGGCTTCTACAATGAGCAGTTCTTC.

This chain connects TRBV7-9 to TRBJ2-1; D is unclear. The J call is uncertain, as TRBJ2-7 better fits the DNA end. The CDR3 extends over 14 amino acids. Germline CDR1 is SEHNR and CDR2 is FQNEAQ (reference sequence). The CDR3 region is CASSLDLELDEQYF. The DNA of the CDR3 is TGTGCCAGCAGCCTAGACCTAGAGTTAGACGAGCAGTACTTC.

V usage is TRBV2 and J usage is TRBJ2-3; TRBD1 matches 8 bases. The CDR3 loop spans 15 amino acids. J gave up 1 base and V 8 bases, and 8 bases lay outside the gene matches. The germline V gene has CDR1 SNHLY and CDR2 FYNNEI. The CDR3 protein is CASRRDRSGTDTQYF. The CDR3 DNA reads TGTGCCAGCCGAAGGGACAGGTCTGGCACAGATACGCAGTATTTT.

J is TRBJ2-3 and V is TRBV7-2; D is uncertain. This CDR3 region has 13 residues. The ends were cut back, 5 bases at V and 6 bases at J, with 12 bases in the middle. The germline V gene encodes CDR1 SGHTA and CDR2 FQGNSA. CDR3 sequence reads: CASSTMSWDTQYF. CDR3 nucleotides: TGTGCCAGCAGCACAATGTCTTGGGATACGCAGTATTTT.

V and J are TRBV7-2 and TRBJ2-1; tentatively, D is TRBD2 (6 bases). With the DNA end fitting TRBJ2-7 better, the J assignment may be wrong. Germline V gene sequence: CDR1 SGHTA, CDR2 FQGNSA. The CDR3 totals 15 residues. The CDR3 is CASSLDNGGYNEQYF. The CDR3 DNA reads TGTGCCAGCAGCTTAGACAACGGAGGGTATAATGAGCAGTACTTC.

The chain's CDR3 is CASRSGSPETQYF. Here the CDR3 DNA reads TGTGCCAGCAGGTCAGGGAGCCCGGAGACCCAGTACTTC. The rearrangement links TRBV12-3 or TRBV12-4 to TRBJ2-5; possibly TRBD1 or TRBD2 for D (5 bases each). Trimming took 6 bases from V and 5 from J, leaving 13 bases between them. There are 13 residues in the CDR3.

V is TRBV27 and J is TRBJ2-2, with TRBD2 as a possible D gene (6 bases). Per germline, CDR1 MNHEY and CDR2 SMNVEV (reference sequence). This CDR3 contains 17 residues. V lost 5 bases, J lost 2 bases, and 18 bases lay in between. The CDR3 bases are TGTGCCAGCAGTCCTTCCCCGGGGACTCCAAACACCGGGGAGCTGTTTTTT. Translation gives CASSPSPGTPNTGELFF.

The chain joins TRBV11-2 to TRBJ2-4, with 8 positions matching TRBD2. The J call may be wrong; the DNA end is better matched by TRBJ2-7. This CDR3 is 15 amino acids long. Germline CDR1 SGHAT, CDR2 FQNNGV. As DNA, the CDR3 is TGTGCCAGCAGCTTCCGGAGCGGGGGCGGGAACGAGCAGTACTTC. Its protein is CASSFRSGGGNEQYF.

The J gene is TRBJ2-5, the V gene TRBV7-2; no clear D gene. Gene TRBJ2-1 matches the end of the DNA better, so the J call may be wrong. Germline lookup yields CDR1 SGHTA and CDR2 FQGNSA. CDR3 length: 15 residues. CDR3 amino acids: CASSLLLVFRNEQFF. In DNA form, the CDR3 reads TGTGCCAGCAGCTTACTTTTGGTGTTCCGCAATGAGCAGTTCTTC.

This chain uses TRBV6-9 with TRBJ1-1, with D maybe TRBD1 (6 bases). Trimming took 5 bases from V and 2 from J, leaving 9 bases between them. The germline V gene has CDR1 MNHGY and CDR2 SVAAGI. The CDR3 has 13 amino acids. In nucleotides, the CDR3 is TGTGCCAGCAGTAAGGGGGACAACACTGAAGCTTTCTTT. This encodes CASSKGDNTEAFF.

This clonotype was observed a handful of times. With a much larger clone just one base away, this may be a read error. J is TRBJ2-5 and V is TRBV25-1, with 7 bases identical to TRBD2. The CDR3 is 14 residues long. The J segment lost 11 bases and the V segment lost 10 bases, leaving 19 bases of the junction unmatched. From germline, CDR1 is MGHDK and CDR2 SYGVNS. CDR3 loop: CATKPSGITNEQYF. The CDR3 DNA sequence: TGTGCCACCAAGCCCAGCGGGATAACCAATGAGCAGTACTTC.

The table lists this clonotype with a few counts. A read error is possible here, since a much larger clone lies one base away. The J gene is TRBJ2-4, the V gene TRBV6-2 or TRBV6-3, with D perhaps TRBD1 or TRBD2 (5 bases each). This CDR3 has 19 residues. The germline V gene encodes CDR1 MNHEY and CDR2 SVGEGT. V lost 2 bases and J 13 bases, leaving 33 bases between the germline ends. CDR3 nucleotide sequence: TGTGCCAGCAGTTACCCCCTCCGGGGACGATATAGAGCCTACAATGAGCAGTACTTC. This sequence encodes CASSYPLRGRYRAYNEQYF.

A few counts support this clonotype. This chain joins TRBV4-2 and TRBJ2-5; 12 bases match TRBD2. Germline loops: CDR1 LGHNA, CDR2 YNFKEQ. The CDR3 consists of 16 residues. V shed 2 bases, J shed 11 bases, and the junction held 12 bases outside the gene matches. This CDR3 reads CASSQWGLAGDNEQYF. CDR3 DNA: TGTGCCAGCAGCCAATGGGGACTAGCGGGTGACAATGAGCAGTACTTC.

This clonotype was seen repeatedly, ten times or more. The chain joins TRBV7-9 to TRBJ2-1; 8 nucleotides align to TRBD2. The V gene's germline CDR1 is SEHNR and CDR2 FQNEAQ (reference sequence). The CDR3 loop spans 15 amino acids. The ends lost 5 bases at V and 0 bases at J; junction bases unmatched: 3. CDR3 DNA sequence: TGTGCCAGCAGCCGTAGCGGGGCCTCCTACAATGAGCAGTTCTTC. Protein sequence: CASSRSGASYNEQFF.

The rearrangement uses TRBV7-6 and TRBJ2-2; 8 bases fit TRBD2. CDR1 and CDR2 (germline): SGHVS, FNYEAQ. This CDR3 comprises 16 residues. The junction had 7 bases not matched to a gene; V was cut back by 3 bases and J by 4 bases. For the CDR3, the DNA is TGTGCCAGCAGCTTCGACACAGCGGGAGTCACCGGGGAGCTGTTTTTT. Protein: CASSFDTAGVTGELFF. Filled out from reference TRBV7-6 and TRBJ2-2, the complete variable domain reads GAGVSQSPRYKVTKRGQDVALRCDPISGHVSLYWYRQALGQGPEFLTYFNYEAQQDKSGLPNDRFSAERPEGSISTLTIQRTEQRDSAMYRCASSFDTAGVTGELFFGEGSRLTVL.

This clonotype was picked up a small number of times. The chain is built from TRBV7-9 and TRBJ2-1; D call uncertain. TRBJ2-7 explains the end of the DNA better; the J call may be wrong. There are 12 residues in the CDR3. The germline gives CDR1 SEHNR, CDR2 FQNEAQ (reference sequence). Here the CDR3 DNA reads TGTGCCAGCAGCTTAGCGTGGGGTGAGCAGTACTTC. This sequence encodes CASSLAWGEQYF.